This is a list of T cell receptor beta chains from one sample in a study of blood T cell repertoires in COVID-19. Produced via immunoSEQ multiplex PCR; TCRdb's table is partial and in-frame only. The table includes 140,000 to 150,000 clones, over 75% detected once. The source material was peripheral blood. The receptor source for this set is a human donor in a cohort sampled during active COVID-19. Both conserved end residues are part of each CDR3. A D gene is named only where the DNA matches it firmly. A clone size is listed for some rows: how often the clone was seen (once, few, many), or a class if it is expanded.

v_call	clone_size	j_call	d_call	cdr3_aa	cdr3_nt
TRBV11-3	few	TRBJ1-6	-	CASSTRGGSPLHF	TGTGCCAGCAGTACCAGAGGTGGTTCACCCCTCCACTTT
TRBV6-5	-	TRBJ1-5	-	CASKRERDQPQHF	TGTGCCAGCAAAAGAGAACGGGATCAGCCCCAGCATTTT
TRBV5-1	-	TRBJ2-5	TRBD2	CASSFSGGTETQYF	TGCGCCAGCAGCTTCAGCGGGGGAACGGAGACCCAGTACTTC
TRBV6-6	-	TRBJ1-1	TRBD1	CASSGTGGEAFF	TGTGCCAGCAGTGGGACAGGGGGTGAAGCTTTCTTT
TRBV5-1	-	TRBJ2-3	TRBD2	CASSLAGGPTDTQYF	TGCGCCAGCAGCTTGGCGGGAGGGCCCACAGATACGCAGTATTTT
TRBV6-2/TRBV6-3	few	TRBJ1-5	TRBD1	CASSTVDRSQPQHF	TGTGCCAGCAGTACCGTGGACAGGAGTCAGCCCCAGCATTTT
TRBV7-2	-	TRBJ2-2	TRBD2	CASSLGSSGSGTGELFF	TGTGCCAGCAGCTTAGGCTCTAGCGGGAGCGGAACCGGGGAGCTGTTTTTT
TRBV6-1	few	TRBJ1-3	TRBD1	CASSEGTGTSGNTIYF	TGTGCCAGCAGTGAAGGGACAGGGACCTCTGGAAACACCATATATTTT
TRBV27	-	TRBJ2-3	-	CASSLERRGTQYF	TGTGCCAGCAGTTTGGAACGGAGAGGTACGCAGTATTTT
TRBV9	-	TRBJ1-2	-	CASSVGGRAHGYTF	TGTGCCAGCAGCGTAGGGGGCCGGGCCCATGGCTACACCTTC
TRBV19	-	TRBJ1-3	-	CASSRSGDTIYF	TGTGCCAGTAGTAGGTCCGGGGACACCATATATTTT
TRBV19	-	TRBJ1-1	-	CASSMPAGQGNTEAFF	TGTGCCAGTAGTATGCCCGCTGGGCAGGGGAACACTGAAGCTTTCTTT
TRBV19	-	TRBJ1-1	-	CASSVDRGGTEAFF	TGTGCCAGTAGTGTGGACCGAGGGGGCACTGAAGCTTTCTTT
TRBV5-6	-	TRBJ2-7	TRBD2	CASSLLPGRVEQYF	TGTGCCAGCAGCTTGTTGCCGGGGAGGGTCGAGCAGTACTTC
TRBV3-1/TRBV3-2	once	TRBJ2-1	-	CASSQDGSYSEQFF	TGTGCCAGCAGCCAAGACGGGAGCTACAGTGAGCAGTTCTTC
TRBV25-1	-	TRBJ2-3	TRBD2	CASSRRLAGNTDTQYF	TGTGCCAGCAGTCGCCGACTAGCGGGGAACACAGATACGCAGTATTTT
TRBV5-1	-	TRBJ2-2	TRBD1	CASSFTTGGTGELFF	TGCGCCAGCAGCTTCACTACAGGGGGCACCGGGGAGCTGTTTTTT
TRBV7-3	-	TRBJ2-5	TRBD2	CASSSAGGRQETQYF	TGTGCCAGCAGCTCAGCGGGAGGCAGACAAGAGACCCAGTACTTC
TRBV5-1	-	TRBJ2-1	-	CASSGGSGVDEQFF	TGCGCCAGCAGCGGAGGTAGCGGAGTTGATGAGCAGTTCTTC
TRBV5-1	once	TRBJ2-5	-	CASSFGELGKETQYF	TGCGCCAGCAGCTTTGGGGAGCTGGGCAAGGAGACCCAGTACTTC
TRBV12-5	-	TRBJ1-2	-	CASGSQGNYGYTF	TGTGCTAGTGGGTCACAGGGAAACTATGGCTACACCTTC
TRBV11-3	-	TRBJ2-3	TRBD1	CASSPGQGQADTQYF	TGTGCCAGCAGCCCTGGACAGGGCCAGGCAGATACGCAGTATTTT
TRBV5-1	-	TRBJ1-1	TRBD1	CASRPTRQGTNTEAFF	TGCGCCAGCAGGCCTACTCGACAGGGGACGAACACTGAAGCTTTCTTT
TRBV5-1	-	TRBJ2-3	-	CASSLGGMGLDTQYF	TGCGCCAGCAGCTTGGGCGGGATGGGTTTAGATACGCAGTATTTT
TRBV10-3	-	TRBJ1-6	-	CAISESPGGSPLHF	TGTGCCATCAGTGAGTCGCCAGGAGGTTCACCCCTCCACTTT
TRBV19	-	TRBJ1-2	-	CASTRTNSNYGYTF	TGTGCCAGTACCAGGACAAATTCTAACTATGGCTACACCTTC
TRBV7-8	-	TRBJ1-6	-	CASFHLSDSPLHF	TGTGCCAGCTTCCACCTATCGGATTCACCCCTCCACTTT
TRBV12-2	-	TRBJ1-6	-	CASRLAGHYNSPLHF	TGTGCAAGTCGCTTGGCCGGACACTATAATTCACCCCTCCACTTT
TRBV4-1	-	TRBJ1-2	TRBD1	CASSRRIGGGSGYTF	TGCGCCAGCAGCCGAAGAATAGGAGGGGGCTCTGGCTACACCTTC
TRBV11-2	once	TRBJ1-3	-	CASSLGGGGPSGNTIYF	TGTGCCAGCAGCTTAGGAGGGGGGGGCCCCTCTGGAAACACCATATATTTT
TRBV6-1	-	TRBJ2-2	-	CASSVRGRTERPNTGELFF	TGTGCCAGCAGTGTCCGGGGAAGGACGGAGAGACCGAACACCGGGGAGCTGTTTTTT
TRBV7-7	-	TRBJ2-1	TRBD2	CASSLAGSGEQFF	TGTGCTAGCAGCTTAGCGGGGAGTGGTGAGCAGTTCTTC
TRBV6-2/TRBV6-3	-	TRBJ1-5	-	CASSRGPYQPQHF	TGTGCCAGCAGCCGGGGGCCTTATCAGCCCCAGCATTTT
TRBV2	-	TRBJ1-2	TRBD1	CASTTGGYGYTF	TGTGCCAGTACCACAGGGGGCTATGGCTACACCTTC
TRBV18	once	TRBJ2-5	-	CASSPLRGETQYF	TGTGCCAGCTCACCTCTCCGCGGGGAGACCCAGTACTTC
TRBV6-2/TRBV6-3	-	TRBJ1-2	-	CASSDKFYTF	TGTGCCAGCAGTGACAAATTCTACACCTTC
TRBV7-3	-	TRBJ1-1	TRBD1	CASSPNRGRFTEAFF	TGTGCCAGCAGCCCAAACAGGGGGCGCTTTACTGAAGCTTTCTTT
TRBV6-4	-	TRBJ1-1	-	CASSPTANTEAFF	TGTGCCAGCAGCCCGACAGCTAACACTGAAGCTTTCTTT
TRBV5-1	-	TRBJ2-1	-	CASSTAGNKANEQFF	TGCGCCAGCTCCACGGCAGGGAATAAGGCCAATGAGCAGTTCTTC
TRBV4-2	-	TRBJ2-2	TRBD2	CASSPRLAGGANTGELFF	TGTGCCAGCAGCCCCCGATTAGCGGGAGGGGCGAACACCGGGGAGCTGTTTTTT
TRBV10-3	-	TRBJ2-2	TRBD1	CAIGGQGHTGELFF	TGTGCCATCGGGGGACAGGGACACACCGGGGAGCTGTTTTTT
TRBV19	-	TRBJ1-2	TRBD1	CASTPRSGTAVGYTF	TGTGCCAGTACCCCTCGCTCCGGGACAGCTGTGGGCTACACCTTC
TRBV9	-	TRBJ1-1	TRBD1	CASSPRTGGVNTEAFF	TGTGCCAGCAGCCCACGGACAGGGGGGGTCAACACTGAAGCTTTCTTT
TRBV6-5	-	TRBJ2-5	TRBD2	CASKPSGGKQETQYF	TGTGCCAGCAAACCTAGCGGGGGGAAACAAGAGACCCAGTACTTC
TRBV7-3	once	TRBJ2-1	TRBD2	CASSISGGSSYNEQFF	TGTGCCAGCAGCATTAGCGGGGGGAGCTCCTACAATGAGCAGTTCTTC
TRBV3-1/TRBV3-2	-	TRBJ2-1	-	CASSQDWGGPAYNEQFF	TGTGCCAGCAGCCAAGATTGGGGGGGGCCGGCCTACAATGAGCAGTTCTTC
TRBV6-5	-	TRBJ2-3	TRBD2	CASSTSGTDTQYF	TGTGCCAGCAGTACTAGCGGCACAGATACGCAGTATTTT
TRBV5-8	-	TRBJ1-6	-	CASSRLGGTQSPLHF	TGTGCCAGCAGCCGGCTCGGGGGGACACAATCACCCCTCCACTTT
TRBV7-2	-	TRBJ2-5	TRBD1	CASSLDRGRETQYF	TGTGCCAGCAGCTTAGACAGGGGGCGAGAGACCCAGTACTTC
TRBV3-1/TRBV3-2	-	TRBJ2-5	-	CAAGPLGTSETQYF	TGTGCCGCAGGGCCCCTGGGCACCAGCGAGACCCAGTACTTC
TRBV3-1/TRBV3-2	-	TRBJ1-2	-	CASSSRGDYGYTF	TGTGCCAGCAGCTCACGGGGGGACTATGGCTACACCTTC
TRBV3-1/TRBV3-2	-	TRBJ1-2	-	CASSSGGRGYTF	TGTGCCAGCAGCAGCGGGGGAAGGGGCTACACCTTC
TRBV10-3	-	TRBJ2-3	TRBD1	CAISPGQVSSDTQYF	TGTGCCATCAGCCCTGGACAGGTTTCTTCAGATACGCAGTATTTT
TRBV7-2	-	TRBJ2-5	TRBD2	CASSLGLAGRETQYF	TGTGCCAGCAGCTTGGGACTAGCGGGGAGAGAGACCCAGTACTTC
TRBV5-6	-	TRBJ2-1	-	CASSRGTRGRVF	TGTGCCAGCAGCCGAGGGACTCGCGGACGGGTCTTC
TRBV9	-	TRBJ2-1	TRBD2	CASSAGTSGSLPQFF	TGTGCCAGCAGCGCCGGGACTAGCGGGTCACTCCCGCAGTTCTTC
TRBV18	-	TRBJ2-1	-	CASSALQGYNEQFF	TGTGCCAGCTCCGCTTTACAGGGTTACAATGAGCAGTTCTTC
TRBV19	-	TRBJ1-4	TRBD1	CASSAGQEGYF	TGTGCCAGTAGTGCAGGACAGGAGGGTTATTTT
TRBV6-6	-	TRBJ2-3	-	CASSYPGDTQYF	TGTGCCAGCAGTTATCCCGGAGATACGCAGTATTTT